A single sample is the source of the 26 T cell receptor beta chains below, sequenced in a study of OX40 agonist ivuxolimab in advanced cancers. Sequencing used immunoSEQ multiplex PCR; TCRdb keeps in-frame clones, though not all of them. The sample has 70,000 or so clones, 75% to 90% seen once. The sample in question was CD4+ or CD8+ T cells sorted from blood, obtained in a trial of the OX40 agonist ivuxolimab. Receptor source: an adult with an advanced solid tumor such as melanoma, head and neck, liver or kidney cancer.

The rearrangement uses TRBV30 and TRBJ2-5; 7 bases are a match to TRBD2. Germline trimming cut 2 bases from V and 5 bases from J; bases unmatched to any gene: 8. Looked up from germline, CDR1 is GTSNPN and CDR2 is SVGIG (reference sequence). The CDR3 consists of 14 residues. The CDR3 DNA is TGTGCCTGGAGTTTCGCTAGCGGACCGGAGACCCAGTACTTC. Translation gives CAWSFASGPETQYF.

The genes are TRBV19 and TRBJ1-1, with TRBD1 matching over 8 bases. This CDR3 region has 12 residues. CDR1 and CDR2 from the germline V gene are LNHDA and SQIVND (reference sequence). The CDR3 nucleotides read TGTGCTTCCGGACAGGGACCCACTGAAGCTTTCTTT. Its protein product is CASGQGPTEAFF.

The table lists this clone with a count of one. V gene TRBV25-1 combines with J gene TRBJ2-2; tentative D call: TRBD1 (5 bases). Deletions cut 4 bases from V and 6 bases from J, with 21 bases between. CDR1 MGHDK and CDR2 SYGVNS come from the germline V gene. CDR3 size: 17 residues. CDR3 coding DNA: TGTGCCAGCAGTGCCCCGAAGGGGCAGGGCGAATCCGGGGAGCTGTTTTTT. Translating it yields CASSAPKGQGESGELFF.

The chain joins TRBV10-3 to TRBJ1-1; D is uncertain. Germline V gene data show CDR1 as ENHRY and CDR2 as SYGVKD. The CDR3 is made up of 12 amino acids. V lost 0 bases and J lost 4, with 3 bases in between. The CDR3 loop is CAISESRTEAFF. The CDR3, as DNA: TGTGCCATCAGTGAGTCACGCACTGAAGCTTTCTTT.

CDR3 region: CATSVGAGVDEKLFF. The DNA of the CDR3 is TGTGCCACCAGCGTTGGGGCCGGGGTAGATGAAAAACTGTTTTTT. The rearrangement joins TRBV15 to TRBJ1-4; tentatively, D is TRBD1 (5 bases). V was clipped by 5 bases and J by 6 bases, with 16 bases between them. The CDR3 has 15 amino acids. The germline gives CDR1 LNHNV, CDR2 YYDKDF (reference sequence).

The CDR3 here is CASSIGQGVRYEQYF. DNA of the CDR3: TGTGCCAGTAGTATAGGGCAGGGTGTACGCTACGAGCAGTACTTC. The gene calls are TRBV19 and TRBJ2-7; possible D gene TRBD1, 5 bases. The CDR3 has 15 residues. In germline, CDR1 is LNHDA, CDR2 SQIVND (reference sequence). V lost 1 base to trimming and J lost 3 bases, with 13 bases between them. Together with reference TRBV19 and TRBJ2-7, the CDR3 gives the full variable domain: DGGITQSPKYLFRKEGQNVTLSCEQNLNHDAMYWYRQDPGQGLRLIYYSQIVNDFQKGDIAEGYSVSREKKESFPLTVTSAQKNPTAFYLCASSIGQGVRYEQYFGPGTRLTVT.

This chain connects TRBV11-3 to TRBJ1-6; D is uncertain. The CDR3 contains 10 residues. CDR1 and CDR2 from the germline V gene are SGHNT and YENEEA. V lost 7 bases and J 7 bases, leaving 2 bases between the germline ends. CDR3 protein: CASINSPLHF. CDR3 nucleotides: TGTGCCAGCATCAATTCACCCCTCCACTTT.

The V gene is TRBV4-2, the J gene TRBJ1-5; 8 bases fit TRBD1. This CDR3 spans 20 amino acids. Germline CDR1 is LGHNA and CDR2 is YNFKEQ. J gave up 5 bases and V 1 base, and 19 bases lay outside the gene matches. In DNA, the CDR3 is TGTGCCAGCAGCCAAGGAGTCCCTCGGGTCCAGGGACAGGACTATCAGCCCCAGCATTTT. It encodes CASSQGVPRVQGQDYQPQHF.

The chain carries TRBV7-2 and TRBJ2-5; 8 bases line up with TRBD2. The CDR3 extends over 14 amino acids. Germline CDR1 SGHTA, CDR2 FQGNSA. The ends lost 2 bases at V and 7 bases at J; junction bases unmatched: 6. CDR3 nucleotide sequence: TGTGCCAGCAGCTTACAGGTCGGGAGGGCGACCCAGTACTTC. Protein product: CASSLQVGRATQYF. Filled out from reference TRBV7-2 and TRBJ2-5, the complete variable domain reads GAGVSQSPSNKVTEKGKDVELRCDPISGHTALYWYRQSLGQGLEFLIYFQGNSAPDKSGLPSDRFSAERTGGSVSTLTIQRTQQEDSAVYLCASSLQVGRATQYFGPGTRLLVL.

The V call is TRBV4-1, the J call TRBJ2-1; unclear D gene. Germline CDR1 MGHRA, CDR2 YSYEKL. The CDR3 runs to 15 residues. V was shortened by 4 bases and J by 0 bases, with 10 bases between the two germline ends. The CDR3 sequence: CASSPTFSSYNEQFF. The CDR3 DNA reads TGCGCCAGCAGCCCGACTTTTAGCTCCTACAATGAGCAGTTCTTC.

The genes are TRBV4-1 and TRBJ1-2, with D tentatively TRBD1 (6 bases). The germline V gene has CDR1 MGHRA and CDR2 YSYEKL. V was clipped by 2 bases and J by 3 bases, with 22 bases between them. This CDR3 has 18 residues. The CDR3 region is CASSQTTGLGTKDYGYTF. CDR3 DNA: TGCGCCAGCAGCCAAACGACGGGACTTGGGACAAAAGACTATGGCTACACCTTC.

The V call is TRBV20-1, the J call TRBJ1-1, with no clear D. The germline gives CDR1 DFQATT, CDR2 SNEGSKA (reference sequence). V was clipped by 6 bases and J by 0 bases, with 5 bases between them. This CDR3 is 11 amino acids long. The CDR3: CSAEMNTEAFF. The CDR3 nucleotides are TGCAGTGCAGAGATGAACACTGAAGCTTTCTTT.

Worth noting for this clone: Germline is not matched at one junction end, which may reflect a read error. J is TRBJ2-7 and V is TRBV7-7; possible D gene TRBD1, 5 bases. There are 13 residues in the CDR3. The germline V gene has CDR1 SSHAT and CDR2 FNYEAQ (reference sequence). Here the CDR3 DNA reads TGTGCTAGCAGCTTAGCAGGGTCCTACGAGCAGTACTTC. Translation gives CASSLAGSYEQYF.

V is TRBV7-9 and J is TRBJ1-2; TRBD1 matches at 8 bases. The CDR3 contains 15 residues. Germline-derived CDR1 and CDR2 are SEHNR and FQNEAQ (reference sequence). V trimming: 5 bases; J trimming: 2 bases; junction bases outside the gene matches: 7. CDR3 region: CASSTHRGENYGYTF. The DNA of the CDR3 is TGTGCCAGCAGCACGCACAGGGGGGAAAACTATGGCTACACCTTC.

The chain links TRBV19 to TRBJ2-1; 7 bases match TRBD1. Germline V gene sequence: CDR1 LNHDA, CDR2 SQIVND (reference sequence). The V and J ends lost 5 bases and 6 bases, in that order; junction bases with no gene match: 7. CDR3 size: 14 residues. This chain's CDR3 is CASSSTTGVNEQFF. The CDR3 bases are TGTGCCAGTAGTTCTACAACAGGGGTCAATGAGCAGTTCTTC.

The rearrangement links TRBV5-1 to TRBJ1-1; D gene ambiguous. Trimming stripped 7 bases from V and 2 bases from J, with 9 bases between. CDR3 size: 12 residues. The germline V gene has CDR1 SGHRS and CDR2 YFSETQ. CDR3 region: CASFSYNTEAFF. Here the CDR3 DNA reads TGCGCCAGCTTCTCATACAACACTGAAGCTTTCTTT.

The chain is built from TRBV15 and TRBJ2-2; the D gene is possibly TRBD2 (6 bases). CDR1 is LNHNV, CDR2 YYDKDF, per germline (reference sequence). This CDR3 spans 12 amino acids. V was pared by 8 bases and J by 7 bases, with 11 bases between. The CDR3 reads CATHQEGGELFF. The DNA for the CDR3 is TGTGCCACCCACCAGGAGGGCGGGGAGCTGTTTTTT.

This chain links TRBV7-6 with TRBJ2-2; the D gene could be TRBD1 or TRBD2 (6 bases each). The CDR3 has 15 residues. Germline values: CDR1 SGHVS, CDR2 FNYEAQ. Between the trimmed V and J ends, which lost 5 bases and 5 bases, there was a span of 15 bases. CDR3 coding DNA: TGTGCCAGCAGCAGCGTAGGGGGGCGAACCGGGGAGCTGTTTTTT. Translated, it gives CASSSVGGRTGELFF.

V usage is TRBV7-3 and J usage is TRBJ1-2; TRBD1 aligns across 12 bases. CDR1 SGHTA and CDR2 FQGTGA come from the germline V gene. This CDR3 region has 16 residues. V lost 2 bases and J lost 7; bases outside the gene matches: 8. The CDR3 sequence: CASSLLGQGAGGGYTF. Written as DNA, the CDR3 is TGTGCCAGCAGCTTACTGGGACAGGGGGCTGGAGGTGGCTACACCTTC.

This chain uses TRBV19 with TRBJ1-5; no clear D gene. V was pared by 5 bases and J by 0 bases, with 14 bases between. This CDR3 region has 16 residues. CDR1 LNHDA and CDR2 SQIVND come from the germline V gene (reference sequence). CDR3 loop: CASSWRGTGSNQPQHF. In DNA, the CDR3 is TGTGCCAGTAGTTGGAGAGGAACGGGTAGCAATCAGCCCCAGCATTTT.

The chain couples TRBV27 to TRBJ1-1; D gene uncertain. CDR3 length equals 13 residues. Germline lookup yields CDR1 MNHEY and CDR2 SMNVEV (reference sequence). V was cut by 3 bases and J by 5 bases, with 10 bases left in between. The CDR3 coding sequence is TGTGCCAGCAGTTTTTCGGTAGAGACTGAAGCTTTCTTT. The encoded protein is CASSFSVETEAFF.

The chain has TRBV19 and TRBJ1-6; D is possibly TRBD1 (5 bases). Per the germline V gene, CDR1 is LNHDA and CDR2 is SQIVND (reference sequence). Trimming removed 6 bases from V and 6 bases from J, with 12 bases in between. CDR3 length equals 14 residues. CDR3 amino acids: CASRPGRGNSPLHF. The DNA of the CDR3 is TGTGCCAGTAGACCGGGACGGGGTAATTCACCCCTCCACTTT.

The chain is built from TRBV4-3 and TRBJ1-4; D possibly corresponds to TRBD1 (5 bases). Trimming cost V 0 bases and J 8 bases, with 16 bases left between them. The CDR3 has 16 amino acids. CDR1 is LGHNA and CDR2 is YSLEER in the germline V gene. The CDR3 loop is CASSQEGGQGGEKLFF. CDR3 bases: TGCGCCAGCAGCCAAGAAGGCGGGCAGGGCGGCGAAAAACTGTTTTTT.

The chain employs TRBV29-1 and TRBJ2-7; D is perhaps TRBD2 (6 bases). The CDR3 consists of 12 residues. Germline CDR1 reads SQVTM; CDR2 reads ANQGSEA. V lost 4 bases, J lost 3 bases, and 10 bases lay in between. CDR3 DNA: TGCAGCGTTGCCGGAGGGGACTACGAGCAGTACTTC. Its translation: CSVAGGDYEQYF.

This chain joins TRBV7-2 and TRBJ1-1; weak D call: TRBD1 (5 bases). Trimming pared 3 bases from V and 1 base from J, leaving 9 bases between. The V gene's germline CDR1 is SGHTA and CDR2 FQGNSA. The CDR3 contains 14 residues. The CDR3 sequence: CASSFLTANTEAFF. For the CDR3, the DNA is TGTGCCAGCAGCTTTTTGACAGCGAACACTGAAGCTTTCTTT.

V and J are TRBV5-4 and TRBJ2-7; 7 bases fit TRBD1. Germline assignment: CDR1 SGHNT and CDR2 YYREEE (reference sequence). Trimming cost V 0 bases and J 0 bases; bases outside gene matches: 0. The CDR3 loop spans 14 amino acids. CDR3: CASSLGDSSYEQYF. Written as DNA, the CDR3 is TGTGCCAGCAGCTTGGGGGACAGCTCCTACGAGCAGTACTTC. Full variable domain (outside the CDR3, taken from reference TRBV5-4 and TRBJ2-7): ETGVTQSPTHLIKTRGQQVTLRCSSQSGHNTVSWYQQALGQGPQFIFQYYREEENGRGNFPPRFSGLQFPNYSSELNVNALELDDSALYLCASSLGDSSYEQYFGPGTRLTVT.